This section outlines one TCR beta chain sequence together with its context. This specimen belongs to a study of technical replicates of blood from a few donors. Trimming stripped 2 bases from V and 6 bases from J, with 15 bases between. Germline lookup yields CDR1 SGHRS and CDR2 YFSETQ. There are 14 residues in the CDR3. Libraries were prepared by immunoSEQ multiplex PCR; TCRdb keeps only in-frame clonotypes and omits some of them. The sample lists about 84,000 clones; about 98% were seen once. The source is a human donor in good health. Sequenced material: T cells isolated from PBMCs. This chain links TRBV5-1 with TRBJ2-7; D is possibly TRBD2 (6 bases). CDR3 nucleotide sequence: TGCGCCAGCAGCTTTCCAGGAGGGTCTGGCGAGCAGTACTTC. Protein: CASSFPGGSGEQYF. Variable domain in full (rest from reference TRBV5-1 and TRBJ2-7): KAGVTQTPRYLIKTRGQQVTLSCSPISGHRSVSWYQQTPGQGLQFLFEYFSETQRNKGNFPGRFSGRQFSNSRSEMNVSTLELGDSALYLCASSFPGGSGEQYFGPGTRLTVT.